One and the same sample provided the 20 T cell receptor beta chains below, sequenced in a study of T cells in Graves' hyperthyroidism and ophthalmopathy. Amplification of TCR beta CDR3 regions was performed using RNA transcripts as template. HTBI primers were used for first-round RT-PCR of the TCR CDR3. TCRdb reprocessed the multiplex PCR reads via MiXCR and lists one record per CDR3 protein. This table has 80,000 to 100,000 distinct CDR3 sequences, around 42% appearing once. The specimen sequenced was peripheral blood or thyroid tissue (not recorded which). These receptors all come from a woman in her thirties with Graves' hyperthyroidism.

V is TRBV20-1 and J is TRBJ1-2; D is possibly TRBD1 (5 bases). Germline CDR1 and CDR2: DFQATT and SNEGSKA (reference sequence). V dropped 5 bases and J dropped 5 bases, with 15 bases sitting between them. The CDR3 extends over 13 amino acids. CDR3 amino acids: CSAGGGGRYGYTF. CDR3 nucleotides: TGCAGTGCTGGTGGCGGGGGTCGGTATGGCTACACCTTC.

At least ten counts were recorded for this clonotype. The chain employs TRBV7-9 and TRBJ1-2; D possibly corresponds to TRBD1 (5 bases). The CDR3 consists of 16 residues. The V end lost 5 bases, the J end lost 2 bases, and 18 bases lay between the germline ends. Germline CDR1 and CDR2: SEHNR and FQNEAQ (reference sequence). This CDR3 is CASSLDGRGRNYGYTF. The CDR3 DNA follows: TGTGCCAGCAGCCTCGACGGACGGGGCCGGAACTATGGCTACACCTTC.

The rearrangement uses TRBV11-1 and TRBJ2-6; D is unclear. Germline values: CDR1 SGHAT, CDR2 FQDESV (reference sequence). The CDR3 is made up of 14 amino acids. Trimming pared 5 bases from V and 3 bases from J, leaving 8 bases between. The CDR3 loop reads CASSPRGGANVLTF. The CDR3 bases are TGTGCCAGCAGCCCCCGAGGTGGGGCCAACGTCCTGACTTTC.

Remarks on this clonotype: Because it lacks the conserved phenylalanine or tryptophan at the end, this CDR3 is likely a read error. The limits of the CDR3 on the DNA are not certain, so only TCRdb's listed CDR3 is given. The J gene is TRBJ2-7, the V gene TRBV7-2. 11 amino acids form the CDR3, both terminal residues included. Germline CDR1 and CDR2: SGHTA and FQGNSA. CDR3: CASSTADTDYY.

The genes are TRBV7-2 and TRBJ1-4; D is ambiguous. The germline gives CDR1 SGHTA, CDR2 FQGNSA. Deletions cut 2 bases from V and 5 bases from J, with 12 bases between. The CDR3 sequence is 15 residues long. The CDR3 reads CASSLRNAPNEKLFF. CDR3 nucleotide sequence: TGTGCCAGCAGCTTACGGAACGCTCCGAATGAAAAACTGTTTTTT.

This chain joins TRBV5-1 and TRBJ2-2, with a weak D call TRBD2 (6 bases). Germline values: CDR1 SGHRS, CDR2 YFSETQ. Trimming took off 4 bases at V and 2 bases at J, with 18 bases between the two ends. This CDR3 has 17 residues. The CDR3 coding sequence is TGCGCCAGCAGCGAAGGAGGGGTAACCCCTAACACCGGGGAGCTGTTTTTT. Its translation: CASSEGGVTPNTGELFF.

This clonotype appeared a single time. A read error may be the cause here, since a much bigger clone is one base away. The V call is TRBV7-9, the J call TRBJ1-4; D is uncertain. V was clipped by 6 bases and J by 6 bases, with 14 bases between them. There are 14 residues in the CDR3. The V gene's germline CDR1 is SEHNR and CDR2 FQNEAQ (reference sequence). The CDR3 loop is CASSLSTVYEKLFF. Here the CDR3 DNA reads TGTGCCAGCAGTCTCTCGACGGTCTATGAAAAACTGTTTTTT.

The chain recombines TRBV20-1 with TRBJ2-7; TRBD2 matches at 12 bases. The CDR3 runs to 14 residues. Germline V gene lookup returns CDR1 DFQATT and CDR2 SNEGSKA (reference sequence). V dropped 3 bases and J dropped 1; count of bases not matched to a gene: 1. CDR3: CSASGLAGSYEQYF. The CDR3 bases are TGCAGTGCTAGTGGACTAGCGGGATCCTACGAGCAGTACTTC.

In this sample, this clonotype turned up many times. The chain couples TRBV3-1 to TRBJ2-2, with D maybe TRBD1 (5 bases). The CDR3 runs 15 residues. Trimming left V 4 bases short and J 0 bases short, with 9 bases between. Per the germline V gene, CDR1 is LGHDT and CDR2 is YNNKEL (reference sequence). The DNA for the CDR3 is TGTGCCAGCAGCCCCGGACATGCGAACACCGGGGAGCTGTTTTTT. It yields the protein CASSPGHANTGELFF. Variable domain in full (rest from reference TRBV3-1 and TRBJ2-2): DTAVSQTPKYLVTQMGNDKSIKCEQNLGHDTMYWYKQDSKKFLKIMFSYNNKELIINETVPNRFSPKSPDKAHLNLHINSLELGDSAVYFCASSPGHANTGELFFGEGSRLTVL.

V and J are TRBV7-8 and TRBJ2-7; D not resolved. The ends were cut back, 6 bases at V and 6 bases at J, with 12 bases in the middle. Germline V CDR1 and CDR2: SGHVS, FQNEAQ. CDR3 length equals 12 residues. The CDR3 nucleotides read TGTGCCAGCAGTCCGGGTCGATTCGAGCAGTACTTC. Its protein is CASSPGRFEQYF. The variable domain in full, with the rest retrieved from reference TRBV7-8 and TRBJ2-7, is GAGVSQSPRYKVAKRGQDVALRCDPISGHVSLFWYQQALGQGPEFLTYFQNEAQLDKSGLPSDRFFAERPEGSVSTLKIQRTQQEDSAVYLCASSPGRFEQYFGPGTRLTVT.

This clonotype was counted many times. This rearrangement joins TRBV11-2 to TRBJ1-2; tentative D call: TRBD1 (6 bases). This CDR3 is 12 amino acids long. Germline CDR1 and CDR2: SGHAT and FQNNGV. V was clipped by 5 bases and J by 8 bases, with 12 bases between them. The CDR3 DNA reads TGTGCCAGCAGCGACACAGGGATCGGCTACACCTTC. Its protein is CASSDTGIGYTF.

This clonotype was seen once. A read error may produce the germline difference seen at one junction end. CDR3 DNA: TGTGCCAGCAGTCCCCTATGGTCCTATAATTCACCCCTCCGCTTT. Its protein is CASSPLWSYNSPLRF. The genes are TRBV7-2 and TRBJ1-6, with D unclear. The germline gives CDR1 SGHTA, CDR2 FQGNSA. The CDR3 contains 15 residues.

This clonotype was observed at least ten times. This chain joins TRBV6-6 and TRBJ1-5; TRBD1 might be the D (5 bases). The CDR3 spans 15 residues. Per the germline V gene, CDR1 is MNHNY and CDR2 is SVGAGI (reference sequence). V gave up 5 bases and J gave up 5 bases, with 16 bases separating them. DNA of the CDR3: TGTGCCAGCAGTCCCGGGACGGCTAGGCATCAGCCCCAGCATTTT. Its translation: CASSPGTARHQPQHF.

The genes are TRBV7-8 and TRBJ2-3; a weak D match, TRBD2 (5 bases). V was clipped by 1 base and J by 4 bases, with 12 bases between them. In germline, CDR1 is SGHVS, CDR2 FQNEAQ. The CDR3 is 15 residues long. The CDR3 loop is CASSLEGVRADTQYF. For the CDR3, the DNA is TGTGCCAGCAGCTTAGAGGGAGTTCGGGCAGATACGCAGTATTTT.

This clonotype was detected a few times. The chain recombines TRBV18 with TRBJ2-7; TRBD1 matches 8 bases. Trimming took 5 bases from V and 6 from J; bases not matched to a gene: 9. Looked up from germline, CDR1 is KGHSH and CDR2 is LQKENI. The CDR3 is made up of 14 amino acids. Here the CDR3 reads CASSIQGQGGEQYF. CDR3 bases: TGTGCCAGCTCAATCCAAGGACAGGGTGGCGAGCAGTACTTC.

The sample holds a few counts of this clonotype. The chain employs TRBV28 and TRBJ2-7, with D hard to call. CDR1 and CDR2 (germline): MDHEN, SYDVKM. CDR3 size: 15 residues. V lost 3 bases and J 3 bases, leaving 15 bases between the germline ends. The CDR3 coding sequence is TGTGCCAGCAGTTTCGGACGGCAGATACTCTACGAGCAGTACTTC. Protein: CASSFGRQILYEQYF.

The genes are TRBV20-1 and TRBJ2-5, with D possibly being TRBD1 or TRBD2 (5 bases each). There are 13 residues in the CDR3. CDR1 is DFQATT, CDR2 SNEGSKA, per germline (reference sequence). V lost 4 bases and J lost 4, with 13 bases in between. The CDR3 DNA reads TGCAGTGCTAACCACCCCGGGACAGAGACCCAGTACTTC. Its protein is CSANHPGTETQYF.

V usage is TRBV7-2 and J usage is TRBJ2-7; D unclear. Germline-derived CDR1 and CDR2 are SGHTA and FQGNSA. The germline V and J ends were trimmed by 6 bases and 2 bases, with 8 bases remaining between them. This CDR3 contains 12 residues. CDR3 loop: CASRGWAYEQYF. For the CDR3, the DNA is TGTGCCAGCAGGGGTTGGGCCTACGAGCAGTACTTC.

This clonotype came up many times. V usage is TRBV20-1 and J usage is TRBJ2-5, with TRBD2 as a possible D gene (6 bases). V lost 5 bases, J lost 0 bases, and 16 bases lay in between. The germline CDR1 and CDR2 sequences are DFQATT and SNEGSKA (reference sequence). The CDR3 sequence is 15 residues long. The CDR3 DNA sequence: TGCAGTGCTCCGGAGGGTGGGGGATACCAAGAGACCCAGTACTTC. It encodes CSAPEGGGYQETQYF.

This clonotype was seen ten or more times. J is TRBJ2-6 and V is TRBV3-1, with D unclear. CDR3 length: 18 residues. Germline CDR1 reads LGHDT; CDR2 reads YNNKEL (reference sequence). Trimming pared 0 bases from V and 0 bases from J, leaving 12 bases between. The CDR3 spells CASSQDWQPYSGANVLTF. As DNA, the CDR3 is TGTGCCAGCAGCCAAGATTGGCAGCCGTACTCTGGGGCCAACGTCCTGACTTTC.